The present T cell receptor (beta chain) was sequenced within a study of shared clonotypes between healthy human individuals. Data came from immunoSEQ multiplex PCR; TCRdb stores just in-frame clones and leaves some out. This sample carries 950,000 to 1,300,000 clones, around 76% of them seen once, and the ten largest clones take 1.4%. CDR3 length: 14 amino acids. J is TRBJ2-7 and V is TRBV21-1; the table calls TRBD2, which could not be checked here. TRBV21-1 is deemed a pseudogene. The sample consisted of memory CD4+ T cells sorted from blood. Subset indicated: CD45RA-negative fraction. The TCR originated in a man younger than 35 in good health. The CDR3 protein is CASSKEGWGYEQYF. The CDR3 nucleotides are TGTGCCAGCAGCAAGGAGGGATGGGGGTACGAGCAGTACTTC.